A selection of T cell receptor beta chains follows, all from one sample in a study of post-analysis software for immune sequencing data. One entry per CDR3 protein, called by TCRdb with MiXCR from the PCR reads. The sample comprises over 300,000 distinct CDR3 sequences, approximately 33% of which are singletons, and 13% rests with the top ten. Sequencing was carried out using blood. The source of these receptors is a girl aged 10 to 17 with multiple sclerosis. Both conserved end residues are part of each CDR3. The D gene is left open where the match is weak. The size field is filled for only some rows; it gives once, few, many or a size class.

j_call,clone_size,d_call,v_call,cdr3_aa,cdr3_nt
TRBJ2-1,few,NA,TRBV6-2/TRBV6-3,CASRPEGERANEQFF,TGTGCCAGCAGACCCGAGGGGGAACGGGCCAATGAGCAGTTCTTC
TRBJ2-7,few,NA,TRBV29-1,CSVAQSYEQYF,TGCAGCGTTGCACAGTCCTACGAGCAGTACTTC
TRBJ2-2,NA,NA,TRBV12-5,CASGLVMGANTGELFF,TGTGCTAGTGGTTTGGTCATGGGAGCGAACACCGGGGAGCTGTTTTTT
TRBJ2-7,many,NA,TRBV4-3,CASSQDKGRDVIYEQYF,TGCGCCAGCAGCCAAGATAAAGGCCGGGACGTAATCTACGAGCAGTACTTC
TRBJ2-3,NA,NA,TRBV2,CASSEIQGGTDTQYF,TGTGCCAGCAGTGAAATACAGGGAGGTACAGATACGCAGTATTTT
TRBJ2-7,NA,NA,TRBV5-1,CASGGTTGVYEQYF,TGCGCCAGCGGAGGAACGACTGGGGTCTACGAGCAGTACTTC
TRBJ2-7,NA,NA,TRBV12-3/TRBV12-4,CASSSPLWAYEQYF,TGTGCCAGCAGTTCCCCCTTGTGGGCCTACGAGCAGTACTTC
TRBJ1-1,NA,NA,TRBV27,CASSLSSGLGDTEAFF,TGTGCCAGCAGTTTATCATCAGGGCTCGGGGACACTGAAGCTTTCTTT
TRBJ2-3,NA,NA,TRBV12-3/TRBV12-4,CASTPRGSTGTQYF,TGTGCCAGCACTCCCCGAGGTTCCACGGGTACGCAGTATTTT
TRBJ1-2,few,NA,TRBV7-7,CAPRSGTPFYGYTF,TGTGCTCCCCGGTCCGGGACACCCTTCTATGGCTACACCTTC
TRBJ2-7,NA,TRBD1,TRBV4-1,CASSLQGAGGFEQYF,TGCGCCAGCAGCCTACAGGGGGCGGGCGGTTTCGAGCAGTACTTC
TRBJ1-1,NA,NA,TRBV7-9,CASSSPGRSYGAFF,TGTGCCAGCAGCTCTCCGGGACGGTCATATGGAGCTTTCTTT
TRBJ2-7,NA,NA,TRBV2,CASSDPHSYEQYF,TGTGCCAGCAGTGATCCCCATTCCTACGAGCAGTACTTC
TRBJ2-3,NA,NA,TRBV28,CASKGGTQYF,TGTGCCAGCAAGGGGGGGACGCAGTATTTT
TRBJ1-4,once,NA,TRBV4-1,CASTTTNEKLFF,TGCGCCAGCACAACAACTAATGAAAAACTGTTTTTT
TRBJ1-6,many,TRBD1,TRBV20-1,CSARDPDRGGNSPLHF,TGCAGTGCTAGAGACCCGGACAGGGGAGGCAATTCACCCCTCCACTTT
TRBJ2-2,few,TRBD1,TRBV9,CASRDRGQSGELFF,TGTGCCAGCAGGGACAGGGGGCAATCCGGGGAGCTGTTTTTT
TRBJ2-5,NA,TRBD1,TRBV29-1,CSVEPLRQGGNEQYF,TGCAGCGTTGAGCCCTTAAGACAGGGGGGCAATGAGCAGTACTTC
TRBJ2-1,NA,NA,TRBV10-3,CAISEFAGASYNEQFF,TGTGCCATCAGTGAGTTCGCGGGGGCCTCCTACAATGAGCAGTTCTTC
TRBJ1-2,NA,NA,TRBV4-1,CASSQDLGQAREGDGYTF,TGCGCCAGCAGCCAAGATCTAGGCCAGGCCAGGGAAGGGGATGGCTACACCTTC
TRBJ2-7,NA,NA,TRBV20-1,CSARTLNLEGYEQYF,TGCAGTGCTCGGACTCTAAACCTAGAAGGTTACGAGCAGTACTTC
TRBJ1-5,few,NA,TRBV21-1,CASSKGGGQGYNQPQHF,TGTGCCAGCAGCAAAGGTGGAGGACAGGGGTACAATCAGCCCCAGCATTTT
TRBJ2-7,few,TRBD2,TRBV10-3,CAISGKLAGLYEQYF,TGTGCCATCAGTGGAAAACTAGCGGGGCTCTACGAGCAGTACTTC
TRBJ1-5,NA,TRBD1,TRBV2,CASSGTGGGQPQHF,TGTGCCAGCAGTGGGACAGGGGGCGGTCAGCCCCAGCATTTT
TRBJ2-7,NA,NA,TRBV3-1,CASSQQGGYEQYF,TGTGCCAGCAGCCAACAGGGGGGATACGAGCAGTACTTC
TRBJ1-2,NA,NA,TRBV12-3/TRBV12-4,CASSLFGGYGYTF,TGTGCCAGCAGTTTATTCGGGGGCTATGGCTACACCTTC
TRBJ1-1,NA,TRBD1,TRBV5-1,CASTIGPGRGGGTEAFF,TGCGCCAGCACCATTGGCCCGGGCAGGGGGGGTGGCACTGAAGCTTTCTTT
TRBJ2-7,NA,NA,TRBV29-1,CSGGGAAYEQYF,TGCAGCGGAGGGGGGGCCGCCTACGAGCAGTACTTC
TRBJ2-3,few,TRBD2,TRBV7-9,CASSLFQAGVTDTQYF,TGTGCCAGCAGCCTCTTCCAAGCGGGGGTCACAGATACGCAGTATTTT
TRBJ1-4,few,NA,TRBV6-1,CASGRDTTEKLFF,TGTGCCAGCGGAAGGGACACTACTGAAAAACTGTTTTTT
TRBJ2-5,few,TRBD2,TRBV5-8,CASSPGLVQETQYF,TGTGCCAGCAGCCCTGGACTAGTCCAAGAGACCCAGTACTTC
TRBJ1-2,NA,NA,TRBV20-1,CSARDLYDYTF,TGCAGTGCTAGAGACCTCTATGACTACACCTTT
TRBJ2-7,few,NA,TRBV20-1,CSARSTGRENEQYF,TGCAGTGCTAGATCTACGGGCCGCGAGAACGAGCAGTACTTC
TRBJ2-2,NA,TRBD1,TRBV6-1,CASRQGTGELFF,TGTGCCAGCAGACAGGGGACCGGGGAGCTGTTTTTT
TRBJ2-2,once,NA,TRBV2,CASSATAGVNTGELFF,TGTGCCAGCAGTGCCACGGCGGGTGTGAACACCGGGGAGCTGTTTTTT
TRBJ2-7,few,NA,TRBV20-1,CSASTGTPEQYF,TGCAGTGCTTCTACCGGGACCCCCGAGCAGTACTTC
TRBJ2-1,NA,NA,TRBV12-3/TRBV12-4,CASSNRYQQFF,TGTGCCAGCAGTAACAGGTATCAGCAGTTCTTC
TRBJ1-5,NA,NA,TRBV7-2,CASSFEHPYSNQPQHF,TGTGCCAGCAGCTTTGAGCATCCCTATAGCAATCAGCCCCAGCATTTT
TRBJ1-5,NA,NA,TRBV12-3/TRBV12-4,CASSLTVDQPQHF,TGTGCCAGCAGTTTGACGGTAGATCAGCCCCAGCATTTT
TRBJ1-6,NA,NA,TRBV12-3/TRBV12-4,CASSYPYSPPHF,TGTGCCAGCAGTTACCCCTATTCACCCCCCCACTTT
TRBJ1-5,NA,NA,TRBV12-3/TRBV12-4,CASSSRAVGETQPQHF,TGTGCCAGCAGCTCTAGGGCCGTGGGGGAGACCCAGCCCCAGCATTTT
TRBJ2-6,NA,NA,TRBV7-9,CASSPPESGANVLTF,TGTGCCAGCAGCCCTCCCGAGTCTGGGGCCAACGTCCTGACTTTC
TRBJ2-7,few,NA,TRBV12-3/TRBV12-4,CASSRSSPYEQYF,TGTGCCAGCAGCCGGTCCTCCCCCTACGAGCAGTACTTC
TRBJ1-2,few,NA,TRBV29-1,CSVPQGASSYTF,TGCAGCGTTCCACAGGGCGCGAGTAGCTACACCTTC
TRBJ2-1,NA,NA,TRBV7-9,CASSSDQAYNEQFF,TGTGCCAGCAGCTCCGATCAGGCCTACAATGAGCAGTTCTTC
TRBJ2-7,NA,NA,TRBV21-1,CAPYGLFSEQYF,TGTGCCCCTTACGGGCTCTTCTCCGAGCAGTACTTC
TRBJ2-5,many,TRBD1,TRBV7-9,CASSPGGEETQYF,TGTGCCAGCAGCCCAGGGGGCGAGGAGACCCAGTACTTC
TRBJ2-1,few,TRBD1,TRBV28,CASSLPQGAYNEQFF,TGTGCCAGCAGTCTCCCCCAGGGGGCCTACAATGAGCAGTTCTTC
TRBJ2-4,few,NA,TRBV2,CASTTLKNIQYF,TGTGCCAGCACCACGTTAAAAAACATTCAGTACTTC
TRBJ2-7,once,TRBD2,TRBV4-2,CASSQEQGLAETRYF,TGTGCCAGCAGCCAAGAGCAGGGACTAGCTGAGACCCGGTACTTC
TRBJ2-7,few,NA,TRBV29-1,CSVEGSGEQYF,TGCAGCGTTGAGGGGTCCGGGGAGCAGTACTTC
TRBJ1-2,NA,NA,TRBV7-9,CASSLEERFYGYTF,TGTGCCAGCAGCTTAGAGGAGCGCTTCTATGGCTACACCTTC
TRBJ2-3,few,NA,TRBV13,CASSLGLVRDTQYF,TGTGCCAGCAGCTTAGGCCTAGTCAGAGATACGCAGTATTTT
TRBJ2-2,few,TRBD1,TRBV6-5,CASRTGVLNTGELFF,TGTGCCAGTAGGACAGGGGTTCTAAACACCGGGGAGCTGTTTTTT
TRBJ2-7,NA,TRBD1,TRBV7-6,CASSSLSGGTYEQYF,TGTGCCAGCAGCTCACTCTCAGGGGGCACCTACGAGCAGTACTTC
TRBJ2-3,few,TRBD1,TRBV12-3/TRBV12-4,CASSTGTGPQGTDTQYF,TGTGCCAGCAGTACCGGGACAGGCCCTCAAGGCACAGATACGCAGTATTTT